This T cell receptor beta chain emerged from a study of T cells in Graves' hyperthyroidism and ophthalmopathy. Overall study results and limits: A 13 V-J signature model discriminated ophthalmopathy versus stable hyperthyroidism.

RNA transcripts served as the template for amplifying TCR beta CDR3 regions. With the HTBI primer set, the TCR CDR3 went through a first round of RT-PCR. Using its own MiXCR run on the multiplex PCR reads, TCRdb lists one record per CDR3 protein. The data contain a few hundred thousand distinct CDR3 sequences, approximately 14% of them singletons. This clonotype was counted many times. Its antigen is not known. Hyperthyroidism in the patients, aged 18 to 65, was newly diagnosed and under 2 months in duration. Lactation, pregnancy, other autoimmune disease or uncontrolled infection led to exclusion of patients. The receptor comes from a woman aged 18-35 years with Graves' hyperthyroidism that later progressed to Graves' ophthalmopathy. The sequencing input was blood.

CDR3 DNA: TGTGCCAGCAGAGCTCGGGGGGTTGGTGAAAAACTGTTTTTT. It translates to CASRARGVGEKLFF. The chain is built from TRBV2 and TRBJ1-4; tentative D call: TRBD1 (5 bases). Trimming stripped 6 bases from V and 7 bases from J, with 15 bases between. Germline CDR1 SNHLY, CDR2 FYNNEI. The CDR3 is 14 residues long. The full variable domain, its missing parts supplied by reference TRBV2 and TRBJ1-4, is EPEVTQTPSHQVTQMGQEVILRCVPISNHLYFYWYRQILGQKVEFLVSFYNNEISEKSEIFDDQFSVERPDGSNFTLKIRSTKLEDSAMYFCASRARGVGEKLFFGSGTQLSVL.